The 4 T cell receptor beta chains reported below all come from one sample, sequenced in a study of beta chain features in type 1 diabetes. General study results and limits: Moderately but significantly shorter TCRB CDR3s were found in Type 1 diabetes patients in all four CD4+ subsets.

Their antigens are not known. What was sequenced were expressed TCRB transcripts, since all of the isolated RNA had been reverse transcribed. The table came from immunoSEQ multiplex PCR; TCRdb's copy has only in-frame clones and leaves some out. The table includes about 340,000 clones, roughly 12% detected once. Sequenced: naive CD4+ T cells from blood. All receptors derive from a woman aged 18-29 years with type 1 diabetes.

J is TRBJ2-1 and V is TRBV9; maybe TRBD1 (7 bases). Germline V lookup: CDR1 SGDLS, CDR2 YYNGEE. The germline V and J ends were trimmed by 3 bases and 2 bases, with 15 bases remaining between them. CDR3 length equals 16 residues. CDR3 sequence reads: CASSATTGRTYNEQFF. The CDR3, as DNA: TGTGCCAGCAGCGCAACGACAGGGAGGACCTACAATGAGCAGTTCTTC.

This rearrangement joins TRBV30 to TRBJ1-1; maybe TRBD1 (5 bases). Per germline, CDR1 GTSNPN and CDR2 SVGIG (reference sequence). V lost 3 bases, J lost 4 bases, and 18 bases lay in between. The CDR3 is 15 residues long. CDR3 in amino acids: CAWRPQSKGITEAFF. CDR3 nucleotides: TGTGCCTGGAGACCTCAATCTAAGGGGATCACTGAAGCTTTCTTT.

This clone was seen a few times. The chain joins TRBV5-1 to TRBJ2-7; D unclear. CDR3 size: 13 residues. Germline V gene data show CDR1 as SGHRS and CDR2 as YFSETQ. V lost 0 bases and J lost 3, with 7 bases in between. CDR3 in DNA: TGCGCCAGCAGCTTGGTAGATGGCTACGAGCAGTACTTC. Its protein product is CASSLVDGYEQYF.

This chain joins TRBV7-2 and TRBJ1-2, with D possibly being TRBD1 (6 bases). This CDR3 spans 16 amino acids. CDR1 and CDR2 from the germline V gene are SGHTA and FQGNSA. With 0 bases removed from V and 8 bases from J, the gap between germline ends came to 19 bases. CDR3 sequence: CASSLAGRRDTWGYTF. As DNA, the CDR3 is TGTGCCAGCAGCTTAGCGGGTCGAAGGGACACATGGGGCTACACCTTC.